These 28 T cell receptor beta chains originate from one sample sequenced in a study of tumor-infiltrating lymphocytes in oesophageal squamous cell carcinoma. TCRdb itself ran the PCR reads through MiXCR, one entry per CDR3 protein. The profile covers approximately 15,000 distinct CDR3 sequences, with approximately 50% appearing a single time and roughly 17% taken by the ten largest. Sequencing was done on a sample of esophageal tumor tissue. Receptors originate from a male donor with esophageal squamous cell carcinoma.

The chain is built from TRBV5-1 and TRBJ2-7, with D maybe TRBD2 (6 bases). CDR1 and CDR2 from the germline V gene are SGHRS and YFSETQ. The CDR3 spans 14 residues. The V end lost 0 bases, the J end lost 7 bases, and 14 bases lay between the germline ends. The CDR3 loop is CASSLGRSGGEQYF. DNA of the CDR3: TGCGCCAGCAGCTTGGGTCGATCCGGGGGTGAGCAGTACTTC.

This clonotype was seen a few times. The conserved final phenylalanine or tryptophan is absent from the CDR3, which likely points to a read error. It is unclear where the CDR3 begins or ends on the DNA, so no DNA is shown, and the CDR3 is as TCRdb lists it. V usage is TRBV7-2 and J usage is TRBJ2-3; the D segment call TRBD2 is taken from the table without a DNA check. The CDR3 sequence runs 15 residues, both termini included. Germline CDR1 reads SGHTA; CDR2 reads FQGNSA. CDR3 residues: CASSLAVGYEQYFGP.

The chain joins TRBV7-2 to TRBJ2-1, with D possibly TRBD2 on 6 matching bases. The CDR3 length is 14 residues. The ends were cut back, 5 bases at V and 5 bases at J, with 13 bases in the middle. CDR1 is SGHTA, CDR2 FQGNSA, per germline. The CDR3 region is CASSIGLHNNEQFF. The CDR3, as DNA: TGTGCCAGCAGCATTGGACTACATAACAATGAGCAGTTCTTC.

The chain is built from TRBV7-2 and TRBJ2-3; D may be TRBD2 (6 bases). CDR3 length equals 14 residues. Germline V lookup: CDR1 SGHTA, CDR2 FQGNSA. Trimming stripped 1 base from V and 11 bases from J, with 16 bases between. The CDR3: CASSLEPGGEEQYF. The CDR3 DNA reads TGTGCCAGCAGCTTAGAACCAGGTGGGGAGGAGCAGTATTTT.

This chain links TRBV5-4 with TRBJ2-4, with a weak D call TRBD2 (6 bases). The J call may not be correct, given that the DNA end is closer to TRBJ2-1. This CDR3 spans 15 amino acids. The germline CDR1 and CDR2 sequences are SGHNT and YYREEE (reference sequence). The DNA of the CDR3 is TGTGCCAGCAGCCCCGTATCTGCGCGGGATAATGAGCAGTTCTTC. As protein: CASSPVSARDNEQFF.

The chain employs TRBV7-2 and TRBJ2-4, with 10 bases matching TRBD1. TRBJ2-5 explains the end of the DNA better; the J call may be wrong. Germline CDR1 is SGHTA and CDR2 is FQGNSA. The CDR3 sequence is 18 residues long. The CDR3 DNA reads TGTGCCAGCAGCCGCCGATCCGACAGGGGGCGCGGTCTAGAGACCCAGTACTTC. Protein: CASSRRSDRGRGLETQYF.

The rearrangement uses TRBV20-1 and TRBJ2-4; tentatively, D is TRBD2 (5 bases). The J call may be incorrect, as the DNA end agrees better with TRBJ2-7. The CDR3 has 14 residues. CDR1 and CDR2 (germline): DFQATT, SNEGSKA (reference sequence). CDR3 sequence reads: CSASRRGDSYEQYF. CDR3 sequence (DNA): TGCAGTGCATCCCGACGGGGTGACTCCTACGAGCAGTACTTC.

This clonotype was recorded many times. A single base separates this from a much larger clone, so it may be a read error. The chain combines TRBV7-3 with TRBJ2-5; 11 bases agree with TRBD2. This CDR3 comprises 15 residues. The trim removed 2 bases at V and 11 bases at J, leaving 10 bases unmatched. Looked up from germline, CDR1 is SGHTA and CDR2 is FQGTGA. CDR3: CASSLGTSGNNEQYF. CDR3 DNA sequence: TGTGCCAGCAGCTTAGGGACTAGCGGCAACAATGAGCAGTACTTC.

This clonotype was detected ten times or more. The rearrangement joins TRBV6-1 to TRBJ1-4; TRBD1 matches 8 bases. The junction had 7 bases not matched to a gene; V was cut back by 5 bases and J by 8 bases. Germline V gene lookup returns CDR1 MNHNS and CDR2 SASEGT. The CDR3 contains 14 residues. The CDR3 protein is CASSSGQGREKLFF. CDR3 DNA: TGTGCCAGCAGTTCCGGACAGGGTCGCGAAAAACTGTTTTTT.

The chain employs TRBV5-1 and TRBJ2-3; 8 nucleotides agree with TRBD1. Germline V gene sequence: CDR1 SGHRS, CDR2 YFSETQ. There are 17 residues in the CDR3. V shed 3 bases and J 0 bases; nucleotides not matched to a gene: 9. The CDR3 nucleotides are TGCGCCAGCAGCTCCGGACAGGGCCGGTCGAGCACAGATACGCAGTATTTT. Protein: CASSSGQGRSSTDTQYF.

This chain joins TRBV30 and TRBJ1-2; 8 bases align to TRBD1. Germline CDR1 and CDR2: GTSNPN and SVGIG (reference sequence). The V and J ends lost 3 bases and 7 bases, in that order; junction bases with no gene match: 10. The CDR3 is 14 amino acids. The CDR3, as DNA: TGTGCCTGGAGATCGGGCAGGGGGCGAGGTGGCTACACCTTC. This encodes CAWRSGRGRGGYTF.

This clonotype has only a few counts. This chain links TRBV6-6 with TRBJ2-3; D ambiguous. The better agreement between TRBJ1-1 and the DNA end casts doubt on the J call. The germline gives CDR1 MNHNY, CDR2 SVGAGI (reference sequence). The CDR3 has 15 amino acids. Here the CDR3 DNA reads TGTGCCAGCAGTTACTCGACGGCAGGACGTGGTGAAGCTTTCTTT. Residues: CASSYSTAGRGEAFF.

The V and J genes are TRBV7-3 and TRBJ2-3, with 9 positions matching TRBD2. The J call may not be correct, given that the DNA end is closer to TRBJ2-2. Germline V lookup: CDR1 SGHTA, CDR2 FQGTGA. The CDR3 is 14 amino acids. The CDR3 loop reads CASSLAGGSGELFF. The CDR3 coding sequence is TGTGCCAGCAGCTTAGCGGGAGGGTCCGGGGAGCTGTTTTTT.

This clonotype was seen ten or more times. The genes are TRBV5-5 and TRBJ1-1; D is undetermined. With 0 bases removed from V and 1 base from J, the gap between germline ends came to 4 bases. CDR1 is SGHKS, CDR2 YYEKEE, per germline (reference sequence). This CDR3 has 13 residues. The CDR3 loop reads CASSLAENTEAFF. Here the CDR3 DNA reads TGTGCCAGCAGCTTGGCCGAGAACACTGAAGCTTTCTTT.

A note on this clonotype: Since no conserved phenylalanine or tryptophan closes the CDR3, a read error is the likely cause. The DNA is left out, because the CDR3 cannot be placed on it with certainty; the CDR3 is given as TCRdb lists it. The J gene is TRBJ2-7, the V gene TRBV7-6; whether TRBD1, the table's D call, matches the DNA was not checked. The germline gives CDR1 SGHVS, CDR2 FNYEAQ. Inclusive of both ends, the CDR3 amounts to 15 amino acids. CDR3 loop: CASSPPIAQQQFFGS.

The genes are TRBV13 and TRBJ2-5, with D maybe TRBD1 (6 bases). CDR3 length equals 13 residues. Trimming took 10 bases from V and 4 from J, leaving 16 bases between them. The V gene's germline CDR1 is PRHDT and CDR2 FYEKMQ (reference sequence). This CDR3 is CATAQGPGETQYF. DNA of the CDR3: TGTGCCACCGCACAGGGTCCAGGAGAGACCCAGTACTTC.

This rearrangement joins TRBV7-9 to TRBJ2-1; D may be TRBD1 or TRBD2 (5 bases each). Germline CDR1 and CDR2: SEHNR and FQNEAQ (reference sequence). The ends were cut back, 3 bases at V and 7 bases at J, with 10 bases in the middle. There are 13 residues in the CDR3. In DNA, the CDR3 is TGTGCCAGCAGCTTGGTGGGGGATAATGAGCAGTTCTTC. As protein: CASSLVGDNEQFF.

The rearrangement joins TRBV11-2 to TRBJ2-5; D is perhaps TRBD2 (6 bases). Gene TRBJ2-1 matches the end of the DNA better, so the J call may be wrong. Germline lookup yields CDR1 SGHAT and CDR2 FQNNGV. This CDR3 contains 18 residues. CDR3 in amino acids: CASSLGDGGLARYNEQFF. In DNA, the CDR3 is TGTGCCAGCAGCTTAGGGGACGGTGGGCTAGCGAGGTACAATGAGCAGTTCTTC.

There are a few counts of this clonotype. V and J are TRBV18 and TRBJ1-1; D not certain. Germline lookup yields CDR1 KGHSH and CDR2 LQKENI. The CDR3 loop spans 12 amino acids. The ends were cut back, 6 bases at V and 4 bases at J, with 9 bases in the middle. CDR3: CASSLDVTEAFF. The CDR3 nucleotides read TGTGCCAGCTCCCTCGATGTCACTGAAGCTTTCTTT.

The V call is TRBV7-4, the J call TRBJ2-1; 10 bases map to TRBD1. V was pared by 5 bases and J by 0 bases, with 13 bases of the junction left unmatched. Germline-derived CDR1 and CDR2 are SGHVT and SQSDAQ. This CDR3 is built from 19 residues. The CDR3 reads CASSQIPGQGSSSYNEQFF. The CDR3 region has the DNA TGTGCCAGCAGCCAAATCCCGGGACAGGGGTCGAGCTCCTACAATGAGCAGTTCTTC. Combining the CDR3 with reference TRBV7-4 and TRBJ2-1 gives the whole variable domain GAGVSQSPRYKVAKRGRDVALRCDSISGHVTLYWYRQTLGQGSEVLTYSQSDAQRDKSGRPSGRFSAERPERSVSTLKIQRTEQGDSAVYLCASSQIPGQGSSSYNEQFFGPGTRLTVL.

The chain has TRBV7-3 and TRBJ2-3, with D perhaps matching TRBD1 (7 bases). The J call may be wrong; the DNA end is better matched by TRBJ2-7. Germline CDR1 SGHTA, CDR2 FQGTGA. This CDR3 contains 14 residues. CDR3 DNA: TGTGCCAGCAGCTTACAGGGGGGTCCCGATGAGCAGTACTTC. Protein product: CASSLQGGPDEQYF.

This clonotype was counted between two and nine times. This rearrangement joins TRBV14 to TRBJ2-7; the D gene could be TRBD1 or TRBD2 (5 bases each). CDR1 and CDR2 from the germline V gene are SGHDN and FVKESK. The CDR3 consists of 14 residues. The chain's CDR3 is CDLPGANLTYEQYF. The CDR3 nucleotides read TGTGACCTTCCCGGGGCGAATCTTACCTACGAGCAGTACTTC. Full variable domain (rest looked up from reference TRBV14 and TRBJ2-7): EAGVTQFPSHSVIEKGQTVTLRCDPISGHDNLYWYRRVMGKEIKFLLHFVKESKQDESGMPNNRFLAERTGGTYSTLKVQPAELEDSGVYFCDLPGANLTYEQYFGPGTRLTVT.

This clonotype was detected many times. A much larger clone sits a single nucleotide away, making a read error possible. The chain is built from TRBV7-2 and TRBJ2-1; D gene unclear. The DNA end favors TRBJ2-7, so the J call may be wrong. This CDR3 is 15 amino acids long. Germline CDR1 SGHTA, CDR2 FQGNSA. The CDR3 loop is CASSPSQSLYNEQYF. In DNA, the CDR3 is TGTGCCAGCAGCCCGAGTCAGTCACTCTACAATGAGCAGTACTTC.

The table lists this clonotype with many counts. This rearrangement joins TRBV14 to TRBJ1-5; D gene uncertain. CDR3 length: 13 residues. V was trimmed by 1 base and J by 4 bases, leaving 5 bases between them. Germline assignment: CDR1 SGHDN and CDR2 FVKESK. This CDR3 is CASSQGRNQPQHF. In DNA, the CDR3 is TGTGCCAGCAGCCAAGGACGGAATCAGCCCCAGCATTTT. Full variable domain (outside the CDR3, taken from reference TRBV14 and TRBJ1-5): EAGVTQFPSHSVIEKGQTVTLRCDPISGHDNLYWYRRVMGKEIKFLLHFVKESKQDESGMPNNRFLAERTGGTYSTLKVQPAELEDSGVYFCASSQGRNQPQHFGDGTRLSIL.

J is TRBJ2-4 and V is TRBV6-5; 10 bases agree with TRBD1. The J call is doubtful: the DNA matches TRBJ2-1 better. This CDR3 has 17 amino acids. CDR1 MNHEY and CDR2 SVGAGI come from the germline V gene. The CDR3: CASSYDPRDRGGNEQFF. Here the CDR3 DNA reads TGTGCCAGCAGTTACGACCCCCGGGACAGGGGCGGTAATGAGCAGTTCTTC.

The chain employs TRBV7-9 and TRBJ2-1, with a weak D call TRBD2 (5 bases). Trimming pared 5 bases from V and 6 bases from J, leaving 17 bases between. This CDR3 region has 15 residues. The germline CDR1 and CDR2 sequences are SEHNR and FQNEAQ (reference sequence). CDR3 sequence reads: CASSPRTAAGNEQFF. The DNA for the CDR3 is TGTGCCAGCAGCCCGCGTACTGCTGCGGGCAATGAGCAGTTCTTC.

This sequence joins TRBV7-6 and TRBJ2-3; D remains ambiguous. The end of the DNA aligns better with TRBJ1-1, so the J call may be wrong. The CDR3 has 15 amino acids. Germline values: CDR1 SGHVS, CDR2 FNYEAQ. This CDR3 is CASSTFDTMNTEAFF. Here the CDR3 DNA reads TGTGCCAGCAGCACCTTTGACACAATGAACACTGAAGCTTTCTTT.

The V gene is TRBV7-2, the J gene TRBJ2-3; 9 bases agree with TRBD2. The end of the DNA fits TRBJ2-7 better, so the J call may be wrong. CDR3 length: 18 residues. Germline values: CDR1 SGHTA, CDR2 FQGNSA. CDR3 sequence reads: CASSPGRWTSAKSYEQYF. DNA for the CDR3: TGTGCCAGCAGCCCGGGTCGGTGGACTAGCGCTAAATCCTACGAGCAGTACTTC.